The next 8 T cell receptor beta chains were all read from a single sample in a study of blood T cell repertoires in COVID-19 (TCRdb year 2020). Library method: the immunoSEQ multiplex PCR assay. In its TCRdb copy, this immuneACCESS table keeps in-frame sequences only and misses some clones. Where compared with another copy, unresolved V genes explain less than half of these, and the others have no known cause. The sample table contains more than 60,000 clones; only one count was recorded for around 80% of them. Jointly, the top ten make up roughly 13% of the sample. Sequencing used peripheral blood. These TCRs come from a woman of 80 years or more with acute or convalescent COVID-19.

The rearrangement joins TRBV6-5 to TRBJ2-2; the match to TRBD2 covers 8 bases. Germline loops: CDR1 MNHEY, CDR2 SVGAGI. The CDR3 is 15 residues long. The V segment lost 5 bases and the J segment 5 bases; nucleotides outside the gene matches: 7. In DNA form, the CDR3 reads TGTGCCAGCAGTCTCCTGGGCGGGGGGACCGGGGAGCTGTTTTTT. Its translation: CASSLLGGGTGELFF.

The CDR3 DNA follows: TGTGCCAGCTCCCCCGTAGAGACGGCGGGCGAGCAGTACTTC. As protein: CASSPVETAGEQYF. J is TRBJ2-7 and V is TRBV18; D may be TRBD2 (5 bases). This CDR3 region has 14 residues. Trimming stripped 6 bases from V and 6 bases from J, with 18 bases between. The V gene's germline CDR1 is KGHSH and CDR2 LQKENI. The full variable domain, in which reference TRBV18 and TRBJ2-7 provide the parts outside the CDR3, is NAGVMQNPRHLVRRRGQEARLRCSPMKGHSHVYWYRQLPEEGLKFMVYLQKENIIDESGMPKERFSAEFPKEGPSILRIQQVVRGDSAAYFCASSPVETAGEQYFGPGTRLTVT.

V and J are TRBV19 and TRBJ2-7; tentatively, D is TRBD2 (6 bases). V lost 1 base, J lost 3 bases, and 10 bases lay in between. Germline assignment: CDR1 LNHDA and CDR2 SQIVND (reference sequence). The CDR3 runs 14 residues. The DNA of the CDR3 is TGTGCCAGTAGTATAGGAGGAGGGAACTACGAGCAGTACTTC. This encodes CASSIGGGNYEQYF.

This clone was detected once. The J gene is TRBJ2-1, the V gene TRBV10-3; 10 bases fit TRBD2. CDR3 length equals 15 residues. J gave up 8 bases and V 3 bases, and 7 bases lay outside the gene matches. CDR1 ENHRY and CDR2 SYGVKD come from the germline V gene. CDR3 DNA: TGTGCCATCAGTGATCTAGCGGGAGCCAGCGATGAGCAGTTCTTC. Amino acids: CAISDLAGASDEQFF.

V is TRBV4-1 and J is TRBJ2-6; D might be TRBD1 (6 bases). V was shortened by 0 bases and J by 0 bases, with 15 bases between the two germline ends. Germline V gene sequence: CDR1 MGHRA, CDR2 YSYEKL. The CDR3 is 19 residues long. The CDR3 bases are TGCGCCAGCAGCCAAGAGGGACAAGGGTCGTACTCTGGGGCCAACGTCCTGACTTTC. This translates into CASSQEGQGSYSGANVLTF.

This clone turned up a few times. The rearrangement links TRBV4-3 to TRBJ2-2, with D unclear. Germline V gene lookup returns CDR1 LGHNA and CDR2 YSLEER. Deletions cut 0 bases from V and 1 base from J, with 6 bases between. This CDR3 contains 15 residues. CDR3 sequence: CASSQDHMNTGELFF. Here the CDR3 DNA reads TGCGCCAGCAGCCAAGACCACATGAACACCGGGGAGCTGTTTTTT.

The chain couples TRBV20-1 to TRBJ2-1; TRBD2 aligns across 8 bases. The CDR3 contains 16 residues. Germline values: CDR1 DFQATT, CDR2 SNEGSKA (reference sequence). The V segment lost 3 bases and the J segment 6 bases; nucleotides outside the gene matches: 13. For the CDR3, the DNA is TGCAGTGCTAGTGACATAGCGGGACGAGGAGGCAATGAGCAGTTCTTC. As protein: CSASDIAGRGGNEQFF.

This clone was recorded a few times. The chain employs TRBV6-5 and TRBJ1-2; TRBD1 might be the D (6 bases). Germline-derived CDR1 and CDR2 are MNHEY and SVGAGI. Trimming stripped 2 bases from V and 7 bases from J, with 11 bases between. This CDR3 has 13 residues. The CDR3: CASSYVPRGGYTF. As DNA, the CDR3 is TGTGCCAGCAGTTACGTCCCCAGGGGTGGCTACACCTTC.